The entry that follows covers one T cell receptor beta chain sequence. Its antigen is undetermined. A much larger clone differs by one base, so this may be a read error. TCRdb processed the reads anew with MiXCR; each CDR3 protein has one entry. The sample lists almost 300,000 distinct CDR3 sequences, approximately 10% occurring once. The entry originates in a study of T cell repertoires in cytomegalovirus infection. Overall study context: Matching HLA type, along with CMV infection, was indicated by public TCR beta signatures.

Study outcomes and limitations: There were HLA-C-restricted CMV-specific TCR beta clonotypes dominating the ex vivo response. CMV carriers having the relevant HLA were flagged by cumulative public TCR beta family frequency.

Source material: PBMCs. The sequence was collected from a human donor in good health (CMV status not recorded). Some clones in this sample may be carry-over from other donors' samples.

The CDR3 loop reads CANNLGGPEAFF. The CDR3 DNA reads as TGTGCCAACAACTTGGGGGGCCCTGAAGCTTTCTTT. The chain has TRBV6-6 and TRBJ1-1; D is perhaps TRBD1 (6 bases). There are 12 residues in the CDR3. Trimming left V 10 bases short and J 6 bases short, with 15 bases between. Germline V gives CDR1 MNHNY, CDR2 SVGAGI (reference sequence).